The next 16 T cell receptor beta chains were all read from a single sample in a study of blood T cell repertoires in COVID-19. Sequencing used immunoSEQ multiplex PCR; TCRdb keeps in-frame clones, though not all of them. The table records about 280,000 clones, roughly 87% of them present only once. Sequencing used peripheral blood. The source is a woman in her 50s who had recovered from COVID-19.

The CDR3 loop is CAWGTGGYGYTF. CDR3 coding DNA: TGTGCCTGGGGGACAGGGGGCTATGGCTACACCTTC. The gene calls are TRBV30 and TRBJ1-2; the match to TRBD1 covers 11 bases. The germline V gene has CDR1 GTSNPN and CDR2 SVGIG (reference sequence). Trimming removed 5 bases from V and 4 bases from J; junction bases left unmatched: 0. The CDR3 totals 12 residues. The full variable domain, with the rest looked up from reference TRBV30 and TRBJ1-2, is SQTIHQWPATLVQPVGSPLSLECTVEGTSNPNLYWYRQAAGRGLQLLFYSVGIGQISSEVPQNLSASRPQDRQFILSSKKLLLSDSGFYLCAWGTGGYGYTFGSGTRLTVV.

The chain has TRBV19 and TRBJ2-3; 10 bases map to TRBD1. Germline V lookup: CDR1 LNHDA, CDR2 SQIVND (reference sequence). Trimming took 6 bases from V and 0 from J; bases not matched to a gene: 6. The CDR3 sequence is 16 residues long. CDR3 in amino acids: CASRLGTGASTDTQYF. The CDR3 DNA follows: TGTGCCAGTAGACTCGGGACAGGGGCCAGCACAGATACGCAGTATTTT. The full variable domain, in which reference TRBV19 and TRBJ2-3 provide the parts outside the CDR3, is DGGITQSPKYLFRKEGQNVTLSCEQNLNHDAMYWYRQDPGQGLRLIYYSQIVNDFQKGDIAEGYSVSREKKESFPLTVTSAQKNPTAFYLCASRLGTGASTDTQYFGPGTRLTVL.

This clone was observed a few times. This chain links TRBV7-2 with TRBJ1-1, with TRBD1 as a possible D gene (6 bases). The CDR3 is 14 residues long. V dropped 3 bases and J dropped 4 bases, with 12 bases sitting between them. Germline V gene lookup returns CDR1 SGHTA and CDR2 FQGNSA. CDR3 coding DNA: TGTGCCAGCAGCTTTAACAGGGCATTCACTGAAGCTTTCTTT. Translation: CASSFNRAFTEAFF.

This clone showed up just once. CDR3 sequence (DNA): TGTGCCAGCAGTGCTACACAGGGGTGGGCTGAAAAACTGTTTTTT. Its protein is CASSATQGWAEKLFF. The rearrangement links TRBV28 to TRBJ1-4; 7 bases align to TRBD1. The CDR3 length is 15 residues. From germline, CDR1 is MDHEN and CDR2 SYDVKM. The junction had 10 bases not matched to a gene; V was cut back by 5 bases and J by 7 bases.

This clone was found once. The V gene is TRBV6-2 or TRBV6-3, the J gene TRBJ2-7; a possible D gene is TRBD2 (5 bases). CDR1 MNHEY and CDR2 SVGEGT come from the germline V gene. This CDR3 contains 12 residues. The V gene lost 5 bases and the J gene lost 5 bases, with 10 bases spanning the gap. The CDR3 sequence: CASSDTADEQYF. CDR3 nucleotide sequence: TGTGCCAGCAGTGATACAGCGGACGAGCAGTACTTC.

The gene calls are TRBV7-3 and TRBJ1-1, with D possibly TRBD1 on 5 matching bases. Germline lookup yields CDR1 SGHTA and CDR2 FQGTGA. The CDR3 consists of 14 residues. V was cut by 5 bases and J by 4 bases, with 14 bases left in between. For the CDR3, the DNA is TGTGCCAGCAGCCCCTCGGCAGGGATCACTGAAGCTTTCTTT. Translating gives CASSPSAGITEAFF.

V and J are TRBV27 and TRBJ1-2; TRBD1 agrees at 9 bases. Trimming cost V 4 bases and J 3 bases; bases outside gene matches: 9. CDR1 is MNHEY and CDR2 is SMNVEV in the germline V gene (reference sequence). The CDR3 runs 16 residues. CDR3 DNA sequence: TGTGCCAGCAGTTCCGGGACAGGGACCCTCTACTATGGCTACACCTTC. Protein: CASSSGTGTLYYGYTF.

The chain couples TRBV15 to TRBJ1-1; D unresolved. CDR1 LNHNV and CDR2 YYDKDF come from the germline V gene (reference sequence). V lost 0 bases to trimming and J lost 3 bases, with 20 bases between them. This CDR3 region has 18 residues. CDR3 in DNA: TGTGCCACCAGCAGAGATTCCTCCCTATTCGAGTCTTACACTGAAGCTTTCTTT. Its translation is CATSRDSSLFESYTEAFF.

The chain is built from TRBV3-1 (or the pseudogene TRBV3-2) and TRBJ2-3; TRBD2 is a possible D gene (5 bases). Trimming stripped 0 bases from V and 14 bases from J, with 12 bases between. This CDR3 contains 12 residues. CDR1 is LGHDT and CDR2 is YNNKEL in the germline V gene (reference sequence). The CDR3 protein is CASSQEDTRRYF. The CDR3 DNA sequence: TGTGCCAGCAGCCAAGAGGATACTAGACGGTATTTT.

J is TRBJ2-7 and V is TRBV28; TRBD1 aligns across 9 bases. V trimming: 6 bases; J trimming: 5 bases; junction bases outside the gene matches: 17. The germline CDR1 and CDR2 sequences are MDHEN and SYDVKM. The CDR3 is 17 residues long. The CDR3 sequence is CASSHSFRTGAGDEQYF. The CDR3, as DNA: TGTGCCAGCAGCCATAGCTTCCGGACAGGGGCCGGGGACGAGCAGTACTTC.

The chain has TRBV2 and TRBJ1-6; TRBD1 agrees at 9 bases. The length of the CDR3 is 17 residues. The germline V gene encodes CDR1 SNHLY and CDR2 FYNNEI. J gave up 7 bases and V 2 bases, and 9 bases lay outside the gene matches. In nucleotides, the CDR3 is TGTGCCAGCAGTGAATGGACAGGGGTGGGTTGGAATTCACCCCTCCACTTT. It translates to CASSEWTGVGWNSPLHF.

The count of this clone is one. This sequence joins TRBV5-4 and TRBJ2-3; D possibly corresponds to TRBD1 (5 bases). Germline CDR1 reads SGHNT; CDR2 reads YYREEE (reference sequence). There are 13 residues in the CDR3. The V end lost 4 bases, the J end lost 6 bases, and 12 bases lay between the germline ends. The CDR3 bases are TGTGCCAGCAGCCCGGTAGGGGCTGATACGCAGTATTTT. Amino acid sequence: CASSPVGADTQYF. Supplemented by reference TRBV5-4 and TRBJ2-3, the full variable domain reads ETGVTQSPTHLIKTRGQQVTLRCSSQSGHNTVSWYQQALGQGPQFIFQYYREEENGRGNFPPRFSGLQFPNYSSELNVNALELDDSALYLCASSPVGADTQYFGPGTRLTVL.

The chain is built from TRBV19 and TRBJ1-1; D is possibly TRBD1 (6 bases). Germline values: CDR1 LNHDA, CDR2 SQIVND (reference sequence). This CDR3 region has 15 residues. V dropped 2 bases and J dropped 4 bases, with 14 bases sitting between them. CDR3: CASSINGAGATEAFF. The CDR3 bases are TGTGCCAGTAGTATAAATGGGGCGGGGGCCACTGAAGCTTTCTTT.

This rearrangement joins TRBV11-2 to TRBJ1-4; D is uncertain. Trimming stripped 3 bases from V and 1 base from J, with 9 bases between. Per germline, CDR1 SGHAT and CDR2 FQNNGV. CDR3 length: 15 amino acids. CDR3 nucleotide sequence: TGTGCCAGCAGCTTTTCAGTTCTAACTAATGAAAAACTGTTTTTT. Translated: CASSFSVLTNEKLFF.

The V call is TRBV11-2, the J call TRBJ2-7, with no clear D. Germline V gene data show CDR1 as SGHAT and CDR2 as FQNNGV. V was clipped by 5 bases and J by 4 bases, with 6 bases between them. This CDR3 contains 11 residues. CDR3 in DNA: TGTGCCAGCAGCCCTAAGTACGAGCAGTACTTC. Amino acid sequence: CASSPKYEQYF.

The rearrangement uses TRBV28 and TRBJ1-2; maybe TRBD1 (5 bases). V lost 6 bases and J 7 bases, leaving 15 bases between the germline ends. CDR1 is MDHEN, CDR2 SYDVKM, per germline. The length of the CDR3 is 13 residues. The CDR3 coding sequence is TGTGCCAGCAGATCCCCCTCCGACAGTGGCTACACCTTC. Its protein is CASRSPSDSGYTF.